This T cell receptor beta chain was identified during a study of molecular identifiers for immune sequencing clone quantification. Study-level background: Replicates split RNA from around 20,000 or 100,000 naive CD8 cells five ways, and the researchers sequenced four portions. Study-wide points: In CMV-specific effectors, clones above 20 copies held over 99% of molecules; naive, under 1%.

This clonotype appeared a few times. Its antigen is undetermined. Germline CDR1 and CDR2: MNHEY and SVGEGT. The CDR3 consists of 13 residues. Trimming left V 3 bases short and J 5 bases short, with 7 bases between. Each CDR3 protein gets one entry after TCRdb re-called the PCR reads with MiXCR. Of about 640,000 distinct CDR3 sequences in the sample, just under 20% are singletons; the top ten hold roughly 0.85%. This chain links TRBV6-2 or TRBV6-3 with TRBJ2-2; unclear D gene. The clonotype comes from a human donor in good health. Some libraries in this study had Jurkat cell RNA spiked in. The sequencing sample was made of naive CD8+ T cells from blood, with Jurkat cell RNA spiked in. Subset defined: FACS-sorted CD8+CD4-CCR7+CD45RA+ naive T cells. The CDR3 protein is CASSYIKTGELFF. The CDR3 DNA reads as TGTGCCAGCAGTTATATAAAAACCGGGGAGCTGTTTTTT.